These 9 T cell receptor beta chains came from one sample sequenced in a study of CXCR3-negative and CXCR3-positive naive CD8 T cells (dated by TCRdb to 2018 to 2020). What the study reported, not specific to this receptor: TRB CDR3s from CXCR3-positive naive cells showed higher hydrophobicity (lower Kidera factor 4), lower energy, and higher strength and volume indices than CXCR3-negative naive cells.

The sequencer listed for this sample is NextSeq 550. The Human TCR Profiling Kit (MiLaboratory) was used to make UMI-labeled 5' RACE TRB cDNA libraries. TCRdb reprocessed the reads, and each CDR3 protein sequence is entered once, without DNA. The table for this sample records roughly 99,000 distinct CDR3 sequences. The ten largest clones represent around 0.99% of the sample. The antigens these receptors bind are not known. Sequencing was performed on naive CXCR3+ CD8+ T cells from blood. The cell subset or site label corresponds to: CD45RO-CCR7+CD27+CD95- naive CD8+ T cells expressing CXCR3 (TNR3+). The receptors come from a human donor in good health. Some clones in this sample may be carry-over from other donors' samples.

The CDR3 reads CASSVGGHEQYF. The genes are TRBV9 and TRBJ2-7; the D gene TCRdb calls, TRBD1, cannot be checked with no DNA. The CDR3 is 12 amino acids. Germline V CDR1 and CDR2: SGDLS, YYNGEE.

This chain uses TRBV28 with TRBJ2-1; TCRdb selects TRBD1, and the lack of DNA leaves this call unchecked. The CDR3 runs to 15 residues. Germline V gene sequence: CDR1 MDHEN, CDR2 SYDVKM. The CDR3 spells CASSLDRGPYNEQFF.

V gene TRBV7-9 combines with J gene TRBJ2-1; TCRdb's D gene call, TRBD2, goes unchecked for lack of DNA. Looked up from germline, CDR1 is SEHNR and CDR2 is FQNEAQ (reference sequence). CDR3 size: 14 residues. CDR3 in amino acids: CASCRGGKIDEQFF.

The rearrangement uses TRBV20-1 and TRBJ2-3; TCRdb's D call of TRBD2 is untestable without DNA. This CDR3 is built from 17 residues. Germline V gene lookup returns CDR1 DFQATT and CDR2 SNEGSKA (reference sequence). CDR3 residues: CSAISSGGADRTDTQYF.

The V call is TRBV7-6, the J call TRBJ2-7; TCRdb indicates TRBD2, and absent DNA this call remains unverified. In germline, CDR1 is SGHVS, CDR2 FNYEAQ. This CDR3 spans 16 amino acids. The CDR3 protein is CASSLGGLAGDYEQYF.

This sequence joins TRBV7-2 and TRBJ2-7; TCRdb selects TRBD2, and the lack of DNA leaves this call unchecked. The CDR3 covers 16 residues. CDR1 and CDR2 from the germline V gene are SGHTA and FQGNSA. CDR3 in amino acids: CASSSYFIAGGYEQYF. The entire variable domain, with the rest obtained from reference TRBV7-2 and TRBJ2-7, is as follows: GAGVSQSPSNKVTEKGKDVELRCDPISGHTALYWYRQSLGQGLEFLIYFQGNSAPDKSGLPSDRFSAERTGGSVSTLTIQRTQQEDSAVYLCASSSYFIAGGYEQYFGPGTRLTVT.

The chain employs TRBV5-1 and TRBJ1-1. The CDR3 runs 13 residues. The germline gives CDR1 SGHRS, CDR2 YFSETQ. The CDR3 protein is CASSFEGSTEAFF.

The chain joins TRBV7-2 to TRBJ2-1. Germline V gene data show CDR1 as SGHTA and CDR2 as FQGNSA. The CDR3 covers 17 residues. This CDR3 is CASSFFLGQSSYNEQFF.

The chain combines TRBV12-3 or TRBV12-4 with TRBJ2-3; TCRdb's assignment of TRBD2 cannot be checked, as there is no DNA. The CDR3 covers 14 residues. The CDR3 sequence: CASCSGLGTDTQYF.